This T cell receptor (beta chain) was identified in a study of regulatory T cells in long-lasting Graves disease. Sample time point: newly diagnosed GD, antithyroid drugs for less than 3 months. Following extraction of RNA from PBMCs, that RNA was used to make the TCR library. By American Thyroid Association guidelines, Graves' disease was diagnosed in the cohort. Combining iRepertoire HTBI primers with Arm-PCR of CDR3 regions, the authors built TCR beta libraries. From the multiplex PCR reads, TCRdb called clonotypes with MiXCR, one entry per CDR3 protein. The table has about 320,000 distinct CDR3 sequences, 15% to 20% seen once; the top ten hold approximately 35%. Germline V CDR1 and CDR2: LNHDA, SQIVND (reference sequence). The CDR3 runs to 12 residues. V lost 7 bases to trimming and J lost 7 bases, with 13 bases between them. Regarding this clonotype: No antigen is known for it.

The study's findings and limits: Persistent-disease Graves' patients showed less TCR diversity than new cases. New patients shared more than 950 public clonotypes, and persistent patients shared more, with about 2,500.

Material: peripheral blood mononuclear cells (PBMCs), obtained at new diagnosis, from a patient treated with antithyroid drugs. V is TRBV19 and J is TRBJ1-2; D call uncertain. The source is a female donor with Graves disease. CDR3 DNA: TGTGCCAGTAACCCGGGGAGATCTGGCTACACCTTC. This gives the protein CASNPGRSGYTF.